This T cell receptor (beta chain) was recorded in a study of tumor-infiltrating lymphocytes in primary liver carcinoma. Germline DNA was also extracted, and blood RNA was taken from unsorted whole blood. Starting from 450 to 500 ng of total RNA, TCR beta cDNA was produced with a primer in the constant region. Slightly modified ARM-PCR, run as three nested multiplex PCR rounds, produced the TCR beta libraries. Forward primers for TRBV1-TRBV30 and a C-beta reverse primer served the first two PCR rounds, at 10 cycles each. TCRdb re-called the multiplex PCR reads with MiXCR, one entry per CDR3 protein. Of 300,000 to 400,000 distinct CDR3 sequences detected, approximately 65% appear once; the ten largest clones hold about 6.1%. Germline V gene lookup returns CDR1 MDHEN and CDR2 SYDVKM. CDR3 size: 15 residues. Comments on this clonotype: At one boundary the junction diverges from the germline segment, which might be a read error.

The J gene is TRBJ2-3, the V gene TRBV28; no definite D call. The TCR originated in a middle-aged man with primary liver carcinoma and hepatitis B virus infection. Input material: peripheral blood. As DNA, the CDR3 is TGTGCCAGCAACCCCCCAGCGCCCAGCACAGATACGCAGTACTTT. Encoded protein: CASNPPAPSTDTQYF.